The 7 T cell receptor beta chains given below trace back to one sample, sequenced in a study of blood T cell repertoires in COVID-19. The assay was immunoSEQ multiplex PCR, and TCRdb's table has in-frame clones only and misses some. The table includes fewer than 350,000 clones, around 89% detected once. Specimen: PBMCs or T cells enriched from blood (not recorded which). These receptors all come from a woman aged 25 to 39 with acute COVID-19.

The V gene is TRBV6-5, the J gene TRBJ2-7; D not resolved. Trimming cost V 0 bases and J 0 bases, with 6 bases left between them. Germline V gene lookup returns CDR1 MNHEY and CDR2 SVGAGI. The CDR3 spans 14 residues. The CDR3, as DNA: TGTGCCAGCAGTTACTCGCAGGACTCCTACGAGCAGTACTTC. Translated: CASSYSQDSYEQYF.

The V call is TRBV6-2 or TRBV6-3, the J call TRBJ1-2; D not certain. CDR3 length: 15 residues. Germline loops: CDR1 MNHEY, CDR2 SVGEGT. The V and J ends lost 5 bases and 6 bases respectively, with 19 bases between them. CDR3 sequence (DNA): TGTGCCAGCAGTCGTCCCCCCGCGGCAGACGATGGCTACACCTTC. Protein product: CASSRPPAADDGYTF.

The chain has TRBV2 and TRBJ2-3; 8 positions match TRBD2. Germline CDR1 reads SNHLY; CDR2 reads FYNNEI. The CDR3 sequence is 12 residues long. The CDR3 reads CAAGGVTDTQYF. CDR3 nucleotides: TGTGCGGCCGGGGGGGTCACAGATACGCAGTATTTT.

J is TRBJ2-3 and V is TRBV19; 11 nucleotides align to TRBD2. CDR3 size: 16 residues. Per germline, CDR1 LNHDA and CDR2 SQIVND (reference sequence). V was clipped by 6 bases and J by 0 bases; unmatched bases: 5. CDR3 residues: CASRLAGGTSTDTQYF. CDR3 sequence (DNA): TGTGCCAGTAGGCTAGCGGGAGGTACTAGCACAGATACGCAGTATTTT.

This clone was observed a single time. The chain joins TRBV20-1 to TRBJ1-2; D gene unclear. The CDR3 covers 13 residues. V was clipped by 3 bases and J by 4 bases, with 12 bases between them. Germline CDR1 is DFQATT and CDR2 is SNEGSKA (reference sequence). CDR3 region: CSASSVQSYGYTF. In DNA, the CDR3 is TGCAGTGCTAGTTCGGTACAGTCCTATGGCTACACCTTC.

The chain links TRBV27 to TRBJ2-1; 8 bases are a match to TRBD2. Per germline, CDR1 MNHEY and CDR2 SMNVEV (reference sequence). The CDR3 has 15 amino acids. With 2 bases clipped from V and 8 bases from J, the junction kept 8 bases outside the gene matches. CDR3 region: CASSLNGREGDEQFF. The CDR3 DNA reads as TGTGCCAGCAGTTTAAACGGGAGGGAAGGTGATGAGCAGTTCTTC.

This clone was counted once. This chain uses TRBV11-3 with TRBJ2-2; 8 bases line up with TRBD2. Trimming cost V 4 bases and J 7 bases; bases outside gene matches: 5. CDR1 and CDR2 from the germline V gene are SGHNT and YENEEA. The CDR3 spans 14 residues. The CDR3 reads CASSSGLVGGELFF. CDR3 nucleotide sequence: TGTGCCAGCAGCTCGGGACTAGTGGGCGGGGAGCTGTTTTTT.